This T cell receptor beta chain was found in a study of T cell responses to AZD1222 COVID-19 vaccine. Points from the study as a whole: An increase in Spike-specific TCR breadth and depth was observed after two AZD1222 doses. Spike was spanned by vaccine-associated CD4 TCRs, which were dominant at 160-218 and 743-854.

The CDR3 consists of 14 residues. Germline V gene sequence: CDR1 SGHAT, CDR2 FQNNGV. V was pared by 4 bases and J by 4 bases, with 1 base of the junction left unmatched. Notes on this clone: Its antigen remains unidentified.

The assay was immunoSEQ multiplex PCR, and TCRdb's table has in-frame clones only and misses some. The sample holds around 200,000 clones, more than 75% seen once. The clonotype originates from an adult who received the AZD1222 COVID-19 vaccine. Sequenced here: peripheral blood, sampled 28 days after the second AZD1222 dose. The rearrangement links TRBV11-2 to TRBJ1-3; 10 bases map to TRBD1. CDR3 sequence: CASSSTGGGNTIYF. DNA for the CDR3: TGTGCCAGCAGCTCGACAGGGGGCGGAAACACCATATATTTT.